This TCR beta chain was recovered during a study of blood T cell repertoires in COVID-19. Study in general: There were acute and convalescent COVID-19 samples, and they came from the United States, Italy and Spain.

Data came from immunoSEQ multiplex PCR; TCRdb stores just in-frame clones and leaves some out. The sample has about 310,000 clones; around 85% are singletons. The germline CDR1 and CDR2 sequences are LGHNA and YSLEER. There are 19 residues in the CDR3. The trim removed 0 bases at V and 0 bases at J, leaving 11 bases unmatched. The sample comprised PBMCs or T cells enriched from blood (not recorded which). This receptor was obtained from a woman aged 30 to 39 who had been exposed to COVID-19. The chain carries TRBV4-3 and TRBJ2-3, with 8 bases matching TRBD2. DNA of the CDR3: TGCGCCAGCAGCCAAGATTGGGGGTTTAGCGGGGTGAGCACAGATACGCAGTATTTT. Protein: CASSQDWGFSGVSTDTQYF.